Shown below are 30 T cell receptor beta chains from a single sample sequenced in a study of blood T cell repertoires in COVID-19. Generated by immunoSEQ multiplex PCR, the TCRdb table keeps only in-frame clones and is missing some. The table records about 81,000 clones, under 90% of them present only once. Material: peripheral blood. These receptors all come from a human donor in a cohort sampled during active COVID-19.

This clone was detected only a few times. V gene TRBV4-1 combines with J gene TRBJ2-2; TRBD2 agrees at 13 bases. The CDR3 runs 15 residues. Germline V gene lookup returns CDR1 MGHRA and CDR2 YSYEKL. V lost 4 bases and J lost 4; bases outside the gene matches: 0. The CDR3 DNA reads as TGCGCCAGCAGCCGGACTAGCGGGGGCACCGGGGAGCTGTTTTTT. Translated: CASSRTSGGTGELFF.

The chain couples TRBV5-4 to TRBJ2-3, with a weak D call TRBD2 (6 bases). Germline V gene lookup returns CDR1 SGHNT and CDR2 YYREEE (reference sequence). V lost 4 bases and J 2 bases, leaving 17 bases between the germline ends. This CDR3 region has 16 residues. CDR3 sequence: CASSPSWGLDTDTQYF. As DNA, the CDR3 is TGTGCCAGCAGCCCGTCCTGGGGACTCGACACAGATACGCAGTATTTT. Full variable domain (outside the CDR3, taken from reference TRBV5-4 and TRBJ2-3): ETGVTQSPTHLIKTRGQQVTLRCSSQSGHNTVSWYQQALGQGPQFIFQYYREEENGRGNFPPRFSGLQFPNYSSELNVNALELDDSALYLCASSPSWGLDTDTQYFGPGTRLTVL.

The chain recombines TRBV6-6 with TRBJ1-5; TRBD1 is a possible D gene (5 bases). Germline-derived CDR1 and CDR2 are MNHNY and SVGAGI (reference sequence). The CDR3 runs to 14 residues. Trimming removed 4 bases from V and 3 bases from J, with 10 bases in between. This CDR3 is CASSFLDNNQPQHF. The CDR3 DNA follows: TGTGCCAGCAGTTTTTTGGACAACAATCAGCCCCAGCATTTT.

The J gene is TRBJ2-1, the V gene TRBV7-9, with TRBD1 identical over 7 bases. This CDR3 is built from 15 residues. After removal of 5 bases from V and 4 bases from J, the junction contained 8 bases not matched to a gene. Germline CDR1 reads SEHNR; CDR2 reads FQNEAQ (reference sequence). CDR3 residues: CASSQTGTVYNEQFF. Written as DNA, the CDR3 is TGTGCCAGCAGCCAAACCGGGACAGTTTACAATGAGCAGTTCTTC.

The genes are TRBV10-3 and TRBJ2-3, with 8 bases lining up with TRBD1. V gave up 7 bases and J gave up 1 base; unmatched junction bases: 1. This CDR3 has 13 amino acids. In germline, CDR1 is ENHRY, CDR2 SYGVKD. The CDR3: CAITGGGTDTQYF. For the CDR3, the DNA is TGTGCCATCACAGGGGGCGGCACAGATACGCAGTATTTT.

This sequence joins TRBV5-1 and TRBJ2-3, with D perhaps matching TRBD1 (6 bases). Germline loops: CDR1 SGHRS, CDR2 YFSETQ. V was shortened by 0 bases and J by 6 bases, with 14 bases between the two germline ends. CDR3 size: 15 residues. CDR3 sequence (DNA): TGCGCCAGCAGCTTGGACAGGGCATTGTTGGATACGCAGTATTTT. It codes for CASSLDRALLDTQYF. The whole variable domain, filled in from reference TRBV5-1 and TRBJ2-3, reads KAGVTQTPRYLIKTRGQQVTLSCSPISGHRSVSWYQQTPGQGLQFLFEYFSETQRNKGNFPGRFSGRQFSNSRSEMNVSTLELGDSALYLCASSLDRALLDTQYFGPGTRLTVL.

The genes are TRBV10-3 and TRBJ2-1; D possibly corresponds to TRBD1 (6 bases). The germline CDR1 and CDR2 sequences are ENHRY and SYGVKD. The CDR3 is made up of 16 amino acids. Trimming left V 5 bases short and J 0 bases short, with 14 bases between. Here the CDR3 DNA reads TGTGCCATCAGTCCACTACAGGGCAGCTCCTACAATGAGCAGTTCTTC. Translation: CAISPLQGSSYNEQFF.

The J gene is TRBJ1-1, the V gene TRBV19, with 8 bases that match TRBD1. Germline CDR1 and CDR2: LNHDA and SQIVND (reference sequence). The CDR3 sequence is 14 residues long. The trim removed 7 bases at V and 1 base at J, leaving 5 bases unmatched. The chain's CDR3 is CASKRDRWNTEAFF. The CDR3 DNA is TGTGCCAGTAAAAGGGACAGGTGGAACACTGAAGCTTTCTTT.

This rearrangement joins TRBV27 to TRBJ2-1; 9 nucleotides agree with TRBD1. V was pared by 6 bases and J by 4 bases, with 4 bases of the junction left unmatched. CDR1 and CDR2 from the germline V gene are MNHEY and SMNVEV (reference sequence). The CDR3 sequence is 14 residues long. The CDR3 nucleotides read TGTGCCAGCAGGGTACAGGGGGCGTACAATGAGCAGTTCTTC. Encoded protein: CASRVQGAYNEQFF.

The gene calls are TRBV7-9 and TRBJ2-3, with 7 bases lining up with TRBD1. V shed 3 bases and J 3 bases; nucleotides not matched to a gene: 6. The CDR3 runs to 15 residues. The germline V gene has CDR1 SEHNR and CDR2 FQNEAQ (reference sequence). CDR3 region: CASSLSGGQTDTQYF. The CDR3 nucleotides are TGTGCCAGCAGCTTGTCAGGGGGTCAGACAGATACGCAGTATTTT.

The chain has TRBV6-5 and TRBJ2-3, with no clear D. Trimming removed 2 bases from V and 0 bases from J, with 9 bases in between. The CDR3 contains 15 residues. Germline V gene data show CDR1 as MNHEY and CDR2 as SVGAGI. The CDR3 bases are TGTGCCAGCAGTTACCTACAGACCAGCACAGATACGCAGTATTTT. Its protein product is CASSYLQTSTDTQYF.

A word on this clone: The junction does not match germline at one end; this may be a read error. The V gene is TRBV10-3, the J gene TRBJ2-3; unclear D gene. The CDR3 spans 12 residues. CDR1 is ENHRY, CDR2 SYGVKD, per germline. CDR3 sequence reads: CAISEQALLEHF. The CDR3 region has the DNA TGTGCCATCAGTGAGCAAGCTCTCCTGGAGCATTTT.

This clone was counted a few times. V and J are TRBV9 and TRBJ2-3, with TRBD2 identical over 8 bases. This CDR3 is built from 15 residues. CDR1 SGDLS and CDR2 YYNGEE come from the germline V gene. After removal of 0 bases from V and 8 bases from J, the junction contained 8 bases not matched to a gene. The CDR3 region is CASSVEERGMGTQYF. CDR3 nucleotide sequence: TGTGCCAGCAGCGTAGAGGAGCGGGGGATGGGTACGCAGTATTTT.

V and J are TRBV20-1 and TRBJ2-1; 8 nucleotides agree with TRBD1. CDR1 is DFQATT and CDR2 is SNEGSKA in the germline V gene (reference sequence). V lost 3 bases to trimming and J lost 0 bases; unmatched junction nucleotides: 7. The CDR3 has 16 amino acids. CDR3 bases: TGCAGTGCTAGTTCACCCGGGACAGGCTCCTACAATGAGCAGTTCTTC. Residues: CSASSPGTGSYNEQFF.

The chain combines TRBV9 with TRBJ2-5; 10 bases fit TRBD2. Germline CDR1 and CDR2: SGDLS and YYNGEE. The CDR3 has 17 amino acids. J lost 1 base, V lost 0 bases, and 6 bases had no gene match. DNA of the CDR3: TGTGCCAGCAGCGTAGGGCGGACTAGCGGAAGCCAAGAGACCCAGTACTTC. The encoded protein is CASSVGRTSGSQETQYF.

The V gene is TRBV7-3, the J gene TRBJ2-1; D is ambiguous. This CDR3 region has 13 residues. With 6 bases removed from V and 10 bases from J, the gap between germline ends came to 16 bases. CDR1 is SGHTA and CDR2 is FQGTGA in the germline V gene. The CDR3 nucleotides read TGTGCCAGCAGGTCAACGAGTGAGCTGGAGCAGTTCTTC. Protein: CASRSTSELEQFF.

The V gene is TRBV5-1, the J gene TRBJ1-1; 8 bases are a match to TRBD1. Germline-derived CDR1 and CDR2 are SGHRS and YFSETQ. Trimming took 4 bases from V and 0 from J; bases not matched to a gene: 2. The CDR3 length is 14 residues. CDR3 loop: CASSAGQVNTEAFF. The CDR3 DNA reads TGCGCCAGCAGCGCGGGACAGGTGAACACTGAAGCTTTCTTT.

This chain links TRBV28 with TRBJ2-3; TRBD2 agrees at 7 bases. Germline V gene sequence: CDR1 MDHEN, CDR2 SYDVKM. The length of the CDR3 is 13 residues. Trimming took 4 bases from V and 9 from J; bases not matched to a gene: 7. The CDR3, as DNA: TGTGCCAGCAGTTCATTAGCGCGGGAGACGCAGTATTTT. This sequence encodes CASSSLARETQYF.

The CDR3 region has the DNA TGCAGTGCTAGTAGGCTGGGACAGGGTTACGAGCAGTACTTC. This sequence encodes CSASRLGQGYEQYF. This chain uses TRBV20-1 with TRBJ2-7; 9 bases fit TRBD1. Germline V gene lookup returns CDR1 DFQATT and CDR2 SNEGSKA (reference sequence). Trimming took 3 bases from V and 4 from J; bases not matched to a gene: 7. CDR3 size: 14 residues.

The chain joins TRBV5-1 to TRBJ1-2, with D perhaps matching TRBD1 (5 bases). This CDR3 has 13 amino acids. CDR1 and CDR2 from the germline V gene are SGHRS and YFSETQ. The V end was cut by 2 bases, the J end by 3 bases, with 8 bases between. CDR3 nucleotide sequence: TGCGCCAGCAGCTTTACAGGTGACTATGGCTACACCTTC. This codes for CASSFTGDYGYTF.

The chain carries TRBV7-2 and TRBJ2-1; weak D call: TRBD2 (5 bases). The ends were cut back, 4 bases at V and 6 bases at J, with 13 bases in the middle. The germline V gene encodes CDR1 SGHTA and CDR2 FQGNSA. The CDR3 is 14 amino acids. The CDR3 nucleotides are TGTGCCAGCAGCTATAACCGCGGGTCCAATGAGCAGTTCTTC. Encoded protein: CASSYNRGSNEQFF.

This chain uses TRBV10-3 with TRBJ1-6, with D perhaps TRBD1 (5 bases). The V end was cut by 3 bases, the J end by 4 bases, with 7 bases between. Germline loops: CDR1 ENHRY, CDR2 SYGVKD. The CDR3 contains 14 residues. The CDR3 is CAISDRQYNSPLHF. The DNA for the CDR3 is TGTGCCATCAGTGATAGACAGTATAATTCACCCCTCCACTTT.

This clone was observed a handful of times. The chain carries TRBV7-2 and TRBJ1-5, with 7 bases matching TRBD1. Losses at the gene ends were 5 bases for V and 0 bases for J; bases not matched to a gene: 7. This CDR3 has 16 residues. Germline values: CDR1 SGHTA, CDR2 FQGNSA. CDR3 loop: CASSLDTGASNQPQHF. CDR3 coding DNA: TGTGCCAGCAGCCTCGATACAGGGGCTAGCAATCAGCCCCAGCATTTT.

This chain links TRBV28 with TRBJ2-6; 10 nucleotides agree with TRBD1. The trim removed 5 bases at V and 2 bases at J, leaving 9 bases unmatched. The CDR3 loop spans 18 amino acids. From germline, CDR1 is MDHEN and CDR2 SYDVKM. CDR3 nucleotides: TGTGCCAGCAGTGCCCCGGGACAGGGGATGACTGGGGCCAACGTCCTGACTTTC. Translated, it gives CASSAPGQGMTGANVLTF.

CDR3 amino acids: CASSGQALNTIYF. In DNA form, the CDR3 reads TGTGCCAGCAGTGGACAGGCTCTAAACACCATATATTTT. V gene TRBV2 combines with J gene TRBJ1-3, with D possibly being TRBD1 (6 bases). The germline gives CDR1 SNHLY, CDR2 FYNNEI. This CDR3 comprises 13 residues. V lost 4 bases to trimming and J lost 6 bases, with 10 bases between them.

The chain couples TRBV10-2 to TRBJ2-7; 9 nucleotides agree with TRBD1. The CDR3 totals 16 residues. V lost 7 bases, J lost 1 base, and 11 bases stayed unmatched. CDR1 is WSHSY, CDR2 SAAADI, per germline. The CDR3 coding sequence is TGCGCCAGCAACGACCCCGGACAGGGGCGGTCCTACGAGCAGTACTTC. Its translation: CASNDPGQGRSYEQYF.

This sequence joins TRBV19 and TRBJ2-1, with 7 bases identical to TRBD2. The V segment lost 4 bases and the J segment 12 bases; nucleotides outside the gene matches: 12. The germline V gene encodes CDR1 LNHDA and CDR2 SQIVND (reference sequence). The CDR3 sequence is 14 residues long. The CDR3 nucleotides read TGTGCCAGTAGTAACACAGCGGGGATGGCAGGGCAGTTCTTC. Amino acid sequence: CASSNTAGMAGQFF.

The chain employs TRBV6-6 and TRBJ1-3; D is possibly TRBD1 (6 bases). This CDR3 spans 15 amino acids. Germline V CDR1 and CDR2: MNHNY, SVGAGI (reference sequence). Trimming stripped 7 bases from V and 0 bases from J, with 13 bases between. For the CDR3, the DNA is TGTGCCAGCACATTGAAGGGACACTCTGGAAACACCATATATTTT. The encoded protein is CASTLKGHSGNTIYF.

The chain recombines TRBV28 with TRBJ1-4, with 11 bases matching TRBD1. With V trimmed by 4 bases and J by 7 bases, 2 bases remained unmatched. Germline V CDR1 and CDR2: MDHEN, SYDVKM. The CDR3 is 14 residues long. CDR3: CASSWGQGGEKLFF. The CDR3 nucleotides are TGTGCCAGCAGTTGGGGACAGGGGGGTGAAAAACTGTTTTTT.

The V call is TRBV14, the J call TRBJ2-1, with D perhaps TRBD2 (7 bases). Between the trimmed V and J ends, which lost 0 bases and 7 bases, there was a span of 19 bases. The CDR3 contains 17 residues. Germline V gives CDR1 SGHDN, CDR2 FVKESK. The CDR3 spells CASSQDISGGRRNEQFF. As DNA, the CDR3 is TGTGCCAGCAGCCAAGATATTTCCGGGGGGCGCAGGAATGAGCAGTTCTTC.